Detailed here is one T cell receptor beta chain. The antigen remains undetermined. The CDR3 is made up of 13 amino acids. V lost 2 bases and J 3 bases, leaving 5 bases between the germline ends. Germline CDR1 reads MDHEN; CDR2 reads SYDVKM. These data originate in a study of OX40 agonist ivuxolimab in advanced cancers. Clones were sequenced by immunoSEQ multiplex PCR, and TCRdb holds only the in-frame ones, with some missing. The data show 70,000 to 100,000 clones, 80% to 85% seen once. Autoimmune disease history or systemic immunosuppression meant exclusion. General study findings and limits: It was not determined which antigens were specifically recognized by the peripheral T cells that had undergone clonal expansion.

Material: CD4+ or CD8+ T cells sorted from blood, obtained in a trial of the OX40 agonist ivuxolimab. J is TRBJ1-3 and V is TRBV28; D is perhaps TRBD1 (5 bases). This sequence originates from an adult with an advanced solid tumor such as melanoma, head and neck, liver or kidney cancer. CDR3 DNA sequence: TGTGCCAGCAGTTTAGACAGTGGAAACACCATATATTTT. Its translation: CASSLDSGNTIYF.